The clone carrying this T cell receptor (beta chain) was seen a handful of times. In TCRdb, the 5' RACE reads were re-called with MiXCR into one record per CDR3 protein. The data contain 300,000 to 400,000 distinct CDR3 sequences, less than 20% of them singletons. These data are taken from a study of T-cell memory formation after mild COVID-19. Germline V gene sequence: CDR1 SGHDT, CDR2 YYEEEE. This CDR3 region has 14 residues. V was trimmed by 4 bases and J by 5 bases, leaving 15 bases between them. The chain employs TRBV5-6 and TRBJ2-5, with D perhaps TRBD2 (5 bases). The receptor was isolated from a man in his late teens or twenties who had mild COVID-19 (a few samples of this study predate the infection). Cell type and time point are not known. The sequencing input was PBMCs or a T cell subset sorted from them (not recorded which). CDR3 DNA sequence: TGTGCCAGCAGCGTGAGCTATGGCGGGGAGACCCAGTACTTC. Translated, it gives CASSVSYGGETQYF. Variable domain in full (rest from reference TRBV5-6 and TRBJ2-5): DAGVTQSPTHLIKTRGQQVTLRCSPKSGHDTVSWYQQALGQGPQFIFQYYEEEERQRGNFPDRFSGHQFPNYSSELNVNALLLGDSALYLCASSVSYGGETQYFGPGTRLLVL.